These 24 T cell receptor beta chains came from one sample sequenced in a study of spatial heterogeneity in lung cancer. TCRdb reanalysed the 5' RACE reads using MiXCR and keeps one entry per CDR3 protein. Here the sample spans 25,000 to 35,000 distinct CDR3 sequences, 5% to 6% being singletons. The time point here: blood at routine non-recurrence follow-up after resection. The sample here was PBMCs, taken at follow-up. The origin of the receptors is a female donor with early-stage non-small cell lung cancer.

This clonotype was seen many times. The gene calls are TRBV4-2 and TRBJ1-2, with unresolved D. CDR1 is LGHNA and CDR2 is YNFKEQ in the germline V gene. The CDR3 consists of 15 residues. V gave up 4 bases and J gave up 0 bases, with 12 bases separating them. CDR3 in DNA: TGTGCCAGCAGCCCTCGGCACCCAGCTAACTATGGCTACACCTTC. It specifies CASSPRHPANYGYTF.

This sequence joins TRBV11-2 and TRBJ1-1, with D perhaps TRBD1 (5 bases). CDR1 SGHAT and CDR2 FQNNGV come from the germline V gene. Between the trimmed V and J ends, which lost 5 bases and 1 base, there was a span of 14 bases. This CDR3 has 15 amino acids. The CDR3 nucleotides read TGTGCCAGCAGCCCCCCGGGACGGACGAACACTGAAGCTTTCTTT. Its protein is CASSPPGRTNTEAFF.

Ten or more counts support this clonotype. This rearrangement joins TRBV5-1 to TRBJ1-2; D is unclear. This CDR3 is 14 amino acids long. The germline gives CDR1 SGHRS, CDR2 YFSETQ. V was clipped by 0 bases and J by 2 bases, with 8 bases between them. CDR3: CASSLELGNYGYTF. The CDR3 DNA follows: TGCGCCAGCAGCTTGGAGTTAGGAAACTATGGCTACACCTTC.

The table lists this clonotype with a few counts. The chain combines TRBV7-2 with TRBJ2-7, with 7 bases that match TRBD2. The CDR3 extends over 14 amino acids. The J segment lost 4 bases and the V segment lost 5 bases, leaving 8 bases of the junction unmatched. Germline values: CDR1 SGHTA, CDR2 FQGNSA. This CDR3 is CASSKQSGNYEQYF. CDR3 nucleotide sequence: TGTGCCAGCAGCAAACAGAGCGGGAATTACGAGCAGTACTTC.

This clonotype appeared many times. The chain carries TRBV29-1 and TRBJ2-1; D not certain. The V and J ends lost 4 bases and 4 bases respectively, with 14 bases between them. This CDR3 contains 14 residues. Germline V gene lookup returns CDR1 SQVTM and CDR2 ANQGSEA. In DNA form, the CDR3 reads TGCAGCGTTGCCCCGAAAGTCGGGTACAATGAGCAGTTCTTC. Translating it yields CSVAPKVGYNEQFF.

This clonotype was counted at least ten times. The rearrangement links TRBV6-2 or TRBV6-3 to TRBJ1-2; maybe TRBD1 (6 bases). Per germline, CDR1 MNHEY and CDR2 SVGEGT. The CDR3 contains 11 residues. The ends were cut back, 5 bases at V and 8 bases at J, with 9 bases in the middle. The CDR3 here is CASSNRDGYTF. CDR3 coding DNA: TGTGCCAGCAGTAACAGGGACGGCTACACCTTC.

This clonotype was found many times. CDR3 in amino acids: CASSSSSGTYNEQFF. Written as DNA, the CDR3 is TGTGCCAGCAGCTCATCTAGCGGCACCTACAATGAGCAGTTCTTC. The chain employs TRBV7-2 and TRBJ2-1; the match to TRBD2 covers 7 bases. V dropped 4 bases and J dropped 2; count of bases not matched to a gene: 5. CDR3 size: 15 residues. Germline V lookup: CDR1 SGHTA, CDR2 FQGNSA.

This clonotype was seen repeatedly, ten times or more. V usage is TRBV15 and J usage is TRBJ2-2; D might be TRBD2 (5 bases). This CDR3 has 15 amino acids. Deletions cut 1 base from V and 5 bases from J, with 11 bases between. Germline assignment: CDR1 LNHNV and CDR2 YYDKDF (reference sequence). CDR3 protein: CATSRVEGRTGELFF. The CDR3 region has the DNA TGTGCCACCAGCAGAGTCGAAGGGAGAACCGGGGAGCTGTTTTTT.

At least ten counts were recorded for this clonotype. V usage is TRBV5-1 and J usage is TRBJ2-3; 7 positions agree with TRBD2. V shed 0 bases and J 1 base; nucleotides not matched to a gene: 8. The CDR3 spans 17 residues. The V gene's germline CDR1 is SGHRS and CDR2 YFSETQ. The CDR3 DNA is TGCGCCAGCAGCTTGGGTCTTGGAGGGAGGGGCACAGATACGCAGTATTTT. This sequence encodes CASSLGLGGRGTDTQYF.

This clonotype was recorded at least ten times. The genes are TRBV4-2 and TRBJ2-3, with 8 bases identical to TRBD2. CDR3 length: 17 residues. The V gene's germline CDR1 is LGHNA and CDR2 YNFKEQ. V shed 0 bases, J shed 1 base, and the junction held 6 bases outside the gene matches. The CDR3 spells CASSQDRDGGGTDTQYF. CDR3 coding DNA: TGTGCCAGCAGCCAAGATCGCGACGGGGGGGGCACAGATACGCAGTATTTT.

This clonotype was observed at least ten times. The chain has TRBV7-2 and TRBJ2-7; D uncertain. The CDR3 is made up of 11 amino acids. V lost 5 bases and J 2 bases, leaving 4 bases between the germline ends. Germline CDR1 and CDR2: SGHTA and FQGNSA. CDR3: CASSLTYEQYF. The CDR3 nucleotides are TGTGCCAGCAGCCTCACCTACGAGCAGTACTTC.

This clonotype was counted many times. The V and J genes are TRBV7-8 and TRBJ2-3; TRBD2 aligns across 12 bases. The germline gives CDR1 SGHVS, CDR2 FQNEAQ. V shed 2 bases and J 2 bases; nucleotides not matched to a gene: 11. The CDR3 totals 19 residues. The CDR3 is CASSLWWASGGAVTDTQYF. DNA for the CDR3: TGTGCCAGCAGCTTATGGTGGGCTAGCGGGGGGGCCGTCACAGATACGCAGTATTTT.

The sample holds many counts of this clonotype. V and J are TRBV5-4 and TRBJ2-4, with 11 bases lining up with TRBD1. The V segment lost 2 bases and the J segment 7 bases; nucleotides outside the gene matches: 2. The CDR3 spans 14 residues. CDR1 is SGHNT and CDR2 is YYREEE in the germline V gene (reference sequence). Here the CDR3 reads CASSFRDRGNIQYF. As DNA, the CDR3 is TGTGCCAGCAGCTTCCGGGACAGGGGGAACATTCAGTACTTC.

Many counts were recorded for this clonotype. CDR3 loop: CASSQAWGNYGYTF. In nucleotides, the CDR3 is TGTGCCAGCAGCCAAGCCTGGGGCAACTATGGCTACACCTTC. The chain employs TRBV28 and TRBJ1-2; a possible D gene is TRBD1 (5 bases). Germline V gene data show CDR1 as MDHEN and CDR2 as SYDVKM. This CDR3 contains 14 residues. Trimming cost V 6 bases and J 2 bases, with 13 bases left between them.

This clonotype was observed at least ten times. The V gene is TRBV20-1, the J gene TRBJ2-3; no reliable D call. CDR3 size: 11 residues. Germline assignment: CDR1 DFQATT and CDR2 SNEGSKA (reference sequence). Trimming stripped 5 bases from V and 3 bases from J, with 6 bases between. The CDR3 protein is CSADTTDTQYF. CDR3 DNA: TGCAGTGCTGATACAACAGATACGCAGTATTTT.

This clonotype was detected ten times or more. The chain has TRBV19 and TRBJ2-7; TRBD2 agrees at 9 bases. The germline V gene has CDR1 LNHDA and CDR2 SQIVND (reference sequence). V trimming: 7 bases; J trimming: 1 base; junction bases outside the gene matches: 11. There are 16 residues in the CDR3. CDR3 DNA sequence: TGTGCCAGTACCCATCGGTCCAGCGGGGGGTCCTACGAGCAGTACTTC. Translated, it gives CASTHRSSGGSYEQYF.

This clonotype has at least ten counts. The V and J genes are TRBV15 and TRBJ2-3, with 8 bases fitting TRBD2. The CDR3 is 15 residues long. Germline V lookup: CDR1 LNHNV, CDR2 YYDKDF (reference sequence). Losses at the gene ends were 5 bases for V and 5 bases for J; bases not matched to a gene: 9. The CDR3: CATSPQRETVDTQYF. CDR3 sequence (DNA): TGTGCCACCAGCCCCCAGCGGGAGACAGTAGATACGCAGTATTTT.

This clonotype was counted at least ten times. CDR3 DNA sequence: TGCAGTGCTAGAGATACGGTGGGAAGCACAGATACGCAGTATTTT. It yields the protein CSARDTVGSTDTQYF. The chain has TRBV20-1 and TRBJ2-3; D not certain. Trimming pared 0 bases from V and 0 bases from J, leaving 10 bases between. The germline CDR1 and CDR2 sequences are DFQATT and SNEGSKA (reference sequence). The length of the CDR3 is 15 residues.

The sample holds many counts of this clonotype. This rearrangement joins TRBV7-2 to TRBJ2-2; D unclear. CDR1 and CDR2 from the germline V gene are SGHTA and FQGNSA. The CDR3 sequence is 15 residues long. The V end lost 1 base, the J end lost 4 bases, and 10 bases lay between the germline ends. The CDR3 loop reads CASSLDGSGTGELFF. DNA for the CDR3: TGTGCCAGCAGCTTAGATGGTTCGGGCACCGGGGAGCTGTTTTTT.

Ten or more counts support this clonotype. The chain is built from TRBV29-1 and TRBJ2-1; 7 bases are shared with TRBD1. J lost 4 bases, V lost 2 bases, and 2 bases had no gene match. This CDR3 contains 13 residues. Germline V gives CDR1 SQVTM, CDR2 ANQGSEA. The CDR3 reads CSVELDRYNEQFF. CDR3 bases: TGCAGCGTTGAATTGGACAGGTACAATGAGCAGTTCTTC.

The chain is built from TRBV7-2 and TRBJ2-7; TRBD2 aligns across 16 bases. Germline-derived CDR1 and CDR2 are SGHTA and FQGNSA. Trimming at V came to 2 bases and at J to 2 bases, leaving 12 bases not matched to a gene. The length of the CDR3 is 20 residues. The CDR3 protein is CASSLTSGLAGGPRPYEQYF. In nucleotides, the CDR3 is TGTGCCAGCAGCTTAACATCGGGACTAGCGGGAGGGCCACGCCCCTACGAGCAGTACTTC.

This clonotype was observed a single time. A read error is possible here, since a much larger clone lies one base away. V is TRBV6-5 and J is TRBJ1-2; 8 bases are shared with TRBD1. The CDR3 has 13 residues. Germline lookup yields CDR1 MNHEY and CDR2 SVGAGI. The V segment lost 8 bases and the J segment 7 bases; nucleotides outside the gene matches: 9. The CDR3 DNA is TGTGCCAGCGGCCAACCCGGACAGGGTGGCTACACCTTC. As protein: CASGQPGQGGYTF.

This clonotype was found many times. The chain joins TRBV18 to TRBJ2-7; tentative D call: TRBD2 (6 bases). The germline V gene has CDR1 KGHSH and CDR2 LQKENI. With 3 bases removed from V and 2 bases from J, the gap between germline ends came to 14 bases. The CDR3 sequence is 15 residues long. For the CDR3, the DNA is TGTGCCAGCTCACCGTCGGAGGGTGTTACCTACGAGCAGTACTTC. It encodes CASSPSEGVTYEQYF. The variable domain in full, completed from reference TRBV18 and TRBJ2-7, reads NAGVMQNPRHLVRRRGQEARLRCSPMKGHSHVYWYRQLPEEGLKFMVYLQKENIIDESGMPKERFSAEFPKEGPSILRIQQVVRGDSAAYFCASSPSEGVTYEQYFGPGTRLTVT.

This clonotype was counted at least ten times. This chain joins TRBV20-1 and TRBJ2-5; TRBD2 matches at 10 bases. The CDR3 loop spans 14 amino acids. With 4 bases clipped from V and 4 bases from J, the junction kept 6 bases outside the gene matches. Germline lookup yields CDR1 DFQATT and CDR2 SNEGSKA (reference sequence). The CDR3: CSAISGRALETQYF. Written as DNA, the CDR3 is TGCAGTGCTATCAGCGGGAGGGCCCTAGAGACCCAGTACTTC.